A single sample is the source of the 16 T cell receptor beta chains below, sequenced in a study of blood T cell repertoires in COVID-19. TCRdb's copy holds only in-frame clones and misses some; the assay was immunoSEQ multiplex PCR. The sample lists 250,000 to 300,000 clones; about nine tenths were seen once. Sequencing input: peripheral blood. These receptors were collected from a woman aged 55-75 years with acute or convalescent COVID-19.

The genes are TRBV19 and TRBJ2-7, with a tentative D call TRBD2 (5 bases). V gave up 5 bases and J gave up 3 bases, with 17 bases separating them. The CDR3 runs to 15 residues. CDR1 and CDR2 from the germline V gene are LNHDA and SQIVND (reference sequence). The CDR3 loop reads CASSPRKGLGYEQYF. The CDR3 nucleotides are TGTGCCAGTAGTCCCCGCAAAGGACTTGGCTACGAGCAGTACTTC.

This clone showed up just a few times. V is TRBV9 and J is TRBJ2-7; 8 bases are shared with TRBD2. Germline-derived CDR1 and CDR2 are SGDLS and YYNGEE. The CDR3 length is 14 residues. Trimming at V came to 4 bases and at J to 5 bases, leaving 8 bases not matched to a gene. CDR3 DNA: TGTGCCAGCAGCACCGAGCGGGAGCGAAACGAGCAGTACTTC. It encodes CASSTERERNEQYF. Complete variable domain (other parts from reference TRBV9 and TRBJ2-7): DSGVTQTPKHLITATGQRVTLRCSPRSGDLSVYWYQQSLDQGLQFLIQYYNGEERAKGNILERFSAQQFPDLHSELNLSSLELGDSALYFCASSTERERNEQYFGPGTRLTVT.

The CDR3 spells CASSVAAGGKETQYF. The DNA of the CDR3 is TGTGCCAGCAGCGTAGCGGCGGGAGGGAAAGAGACCCAGTACTTC. The V call is TRBV9, the J call TRBJ2-5; 9 bases are shared with TRBD2. V trimming: 0 bases; J trimming: 3 bases; junction bases outside the gene matches: 3. Per the germline V gene, CDR1 is SGDLS and CDR2 is YYNGEE. The CDR3 runs 15 residues.

The chain links TRBV18 to TRBJ2-3; TRBD2 agrees at 7 bases. The germline gives CDR1 KGHSH, CDR2 LQKENI. The CDR3 contains 16 residues. Trimming took 8 bases from V and 6 from J; bases not matched to a gene: 17. The CDR3 region is CASLPKFLAVLDTQYF. Here the CDR3 DNA reads TGTGCCAGCCTCCCGAAGTTCCTAGCGGTTTTGGATACGCAGTATTTT.

The V gene is TRBV27, the J gene TRBJ2-7; 7 nucleotides align to TRBD2. The V gene end was trimmed by 2 bases and the J gene end by 4 bases; junction bases not matched to a gene: 8. Looked up from germline, CDR1 is MNHEY and CDR2 is SMNVEV (reference sequence). The CDR3 length is 15 residues. CDR3 sequence reads: CASSLAPSGNYEQYF. The CDR3, as DNA: TGTGCCAGCAGTTTAGCCCCTAGCGGAAATTACGAGCAGTACTTC.

The chain uses TRBV2 and TRBJ1-4; 10 bases are shared with TRBD1. Losses at the gene ends were 6 bases for V and 6 bases for J; bases not matched to a gene: 7. The CDR3 is 15 residues long. Germline loops: CDR1 SNHLY, CDR2 FYNNEI. The CDR3 bases are TGTGCCAGCAGGTCCTCGGACAGGGGGTATGAAAAACTGTTTTTT. This codes for CASRSSDRGYEKLFF.

V is TRBV7-9 and J is TRBJ1-1; D is unresolved. Trimming took off 5 bases at V and 8 bases at J, with 12 bases between the two ends. This CDR3 comprises 12 residues. Germline lookup yields CDR1 SEHNR and CDR2 FQNEAQ (reference sequence). The CDR3 here is CASSLDNAEAFF. The CDR3 bases are TGTGCCAGCAGCCTAGACAACGCCGAAGCTTTCTTT.

CDR3: CASSSLTGVYEQYF. The CDR3 nucleotides are TGTGCCAGCAGTTCGCTGACAGGGGTCTACGAGCAGTACTTC. The chain combines TRBV27 with TRBJ2-7, with 8 bases matching TRBD1. This CDR3 has 14 residues. CDR1 and CDR2 (germline): MNHEY, SMNVEV (reference sequence). V gave up 4 bases and J gave up 3 bases; unmatched junction bases: 5.

This sequence joins TRBV9 and TRBJ2-3; D gene ambiguous. V dropped 4 bases and J dropped 2 bases, with 5 bases sitting between them. The germline CDR1 and CDR2 sequences are SGDLS and YYNGEE. The CDR3 sequence is 12 residues long. CDR3 DNA: TGTGCCAGCAGCCCGTACACAGATACGCAGTATTTT. Residues: CASSPYTDTQYF.

This clone was seen once. The chain couples TRBV6-5 to TRBJ1-5, with D possibly TRBD1 on 5 matching bases. The CDR3 has 12 residues. V gave up 6 bases and J gave up 3 bases, with 6 bases separating them. Germline CDR1 MNHEY, CDR2 SVGAGI. CDR3 nucleotide sequence: TGTGCCAGCAGGACAGTCAATCAGCCCCAGCATTTT. As protein: CASRTVNQPQHF.

This clone appeared once. This chain links TRBV11-2 with TRBJ2-3; 8 bases are shared with TRBD1. CDR1 is SGHAT, CDR2 FQNNGV, per germline. The CDR3 is 17 residues long. Trimming cost V 1 base and J 1 base; bases outside gene matches: 7. CDR3 sequence (DNA): TGTGCCAGCAGCTTAGGGACAGGGACCTATGGCACAGATACGCAGTATTTT. Amino acid sequence: CASSLGTGTYGTDTQYF.

As to this clone: Other DNA sequences in the sample encode the same CDR3. The rearrangement uses TRBV15 and TRBJ1-5; tentatively, D is TRBD1 (5 bases). The germline CDR1 and CDR2 sequences are LNHNV and YYDKDF (reference sequence). V lost 0 bases and J lost 2, with 5 bases in between. The CDR3 totals 14 residues. The chain's CDR3 is CATSRDRGNQPQHF. In DNA, the CDR3 is TGTGCCACCAGCAGAGACAGGGGCAATCAGCCCCAGCATTTT. The full variable domain, rest sourced from reference TRBV15 and TRBJ1-5, is DAMVIQNPRYQVTQFGKPVTLSCSQTLNHNVMYWYQQKSSQAPKLLFHYYDKDFNNEADTPDNFQSRRPNTSFCFLDIRSPGLGDTAMYLCATSRDRGNQPQHFGDGTRLSIL.

This sequence joins TRBV11-2 and TRBJ2-2; D is possibly TRBD2 (5 bases). CDR3 length equals 15 residues. The germline V and J ends were trimmed by 5 bases and 7 bases, with 17 bases remaining between them. The germline V gene encodes CDR1 SGHAT and CDR2 FQNNGV. Here the CDR3 reads CASSRLGWELGELFF. CDR3 nucleotides: TGTGCCAGCAGCCGCCTCGGATGGGAGCTCGGGGAGCTGTTTTTT.

This clone has just one count. CDR3 residues: CASQLRGRGVSPLHF. The DNA for the CDR3 is TGTGCCAGCCAGCTTAGAGGCAGGGGGGTTTCACCCCTCCACTTT. The chain uses TRBV11-2 and TRBJ1-6; 7 bases match TRBD1. Germline loops: CDR1 SGHAT, CDR2 FQNNGV. V was pared by 8 bases and J by 9 bases, with 13 bases of the junction left unmatched. This CDR3 comprises 15 residues.

The gene calls are TRBV5-1 and TRBJ1-5; a weak D match, TRBD1 (5 bases). The CDR3 is 14 residues long. The V end was cut by 2 bases, the J end by 6 bases, with 12 bases between. Germline V lookup: CDR1 SGHRS, CDR2 YFSETQ. The CDR3 DNA sequence: TGCGCCAGCAGCTTCGCAGGGTTAGGTCAGCCCCAGCATTTT. As protein: CASSFAGLGQPQHF.

This clone was recorded only once. The chain has TRBV7-2 and TRBJ2-4; perhaps TRBD2 as D (6 bases). From germline, CDR1 is SGHTA and CDR2 FQGNSA. V lost 1 base and J lost 11, with 6 bases in between. The CDR3 sequence is 11 residues long. CDR3 DNA sequence: TGTGCCAGCAGCTTAGGGGGGGTTCAGTACTTC. This encodes CASSLGGVQYF.